The subject of this entry is one T cell receptor (beta chain). The sample originates from a study of T cell changes during pregnancy in multiple sclerosis. This table comes from immunoSEQ multiplex PCR, and its TCRdb copy is limited to in-frame clones, with some not included. The repertoire consists of about 70,000 clones, with 90% to 95% occurring once and the leading ten covering 0.58%. V shed 7 bases and J 11 bases; nucleotides not matched to a gene: 13. The CDR3 totals 13 residues. Germline V gives CDR1 SGHDT, CDR2 YYEEEE. The chain uses TRBV5-6 and TRBJ2-3, with 7 bases lining up with TRBD2. Sequencing used peripheral blood, obtained in the third trimester of pregnancy. The sequence was obtained from a female donor with multiple sclerosis, enrolled in a pregnancy study. In DNA form, the CDR3 reads TGTGCCAGCTCCCCTCGGGGGGAGGCGCGGCAGTATTTT. The encoded protein is CASSPRGEARQYF. The full variable domain, rest sourced from reference TRBV5-6 and TRBJ2-3, is DAGVTQSPTHLIKTRGQQVTLRCSPKSGHDTVSWYQQALGQGPQFIFQYYEEEERQRGNFPDRFSGHQFPNYSSELNVNALLLGDSALYLCASSPRGEARQYFGPGTRLTVL.